This note documents a single T cell receptor (beta chain) sequence. Its target is unknown. This sample is part of a study of post-analysis software for immune sequencing data. Study findings and constraints: Patients showed TRBV5-6, TRBV5-1 and TRBV20-1 among a few TRBV segments more frequent than in controls. When the samples were clustered directly with F measure, those that had been prepared in the same batch showed strong co-clustering.

Researchers reported that TCR beta cDNA libraries carried unique molecular identifiers. TCRdb analysed the PCR reads with MiXCR anew, one entry per CDR3 protein. The sample lists hundreds of thousands of distinct CDR3 sequences, about 57% occurring once. V was cut by 1 base and J by 12 bases, with 19 bases left in between. The CDR3 is made up of 16 amino acids. Germline V gene lookup returns CDR1 LNHNV and CDR2 YYDKDF (reference sequence). What was sequenced was blood. The receptor's source is a girl aged 5-17 years with multiple sclerosis. This chain uses TRBV15 with TRBJ1-6; D perhaps matches TRBD1 (6 bases). The CDR3 sequence: CATSRAPMGARLPLHF. CDR3 DNA: TGTGCCACCAGCAGAGCCCCTATGGGGGCCCGCTTACCCCTCCACTTT.